The 10 T cell receptor beta chains in this list originate from one sample, sequenced in a study of shared clonotypes between healthy human individuals. The protocol was immunoSEQ multiplex PCR, while the TCRdb copy is restricted to in-frame clones and leaves out a portion. The sample consists of around 2,000,000 clones, about 95% of them appearing once. It was CD45RO-negative cells, positively selected for CCR7, that made up naive CD8 cells, with terminally differentiated effector memory CD45RA+ cells excluded. Sequencing was done on a sample of naive CD8+ T cells sorted from blood. These receptors all stem from a man between 18 and 35 years old in good health.

The J gene is TRBJ2-7, the V gene TRBV7-2; no reliable D call. V was shortened by 3 bases and J by 9 bases, with 12 bases between the two germline ends. This CDR3 is built from 12 residues. Per germline, CDR1 SGHTA and CDR2 FQGNSA. The CDR3 DNA reads as TGTGCCAGCAGCTTGGCCGGGTGGATGCAGTACTTC. Translation: CASSLAGWMQYF.

Comments on this clone: The same CDR3 also results from other DNA sequences found in this sample. The chain has TRBV19 and TRBJ2-7; D uncertain. With 5 bases removed from V and 3 bases from J, the gap between germline ends came to 5 bases. This CDR3 region has 11 residues. Per germline, CDR1 LNHDA and CDR2 SQIVND (reference sequence). CDR3 amino acids: CASSDNYEQYF. As DNA, the CDR3 is TGTGCCAGTAGTGACAACTACGAGCAGTACTTC.

The genes are TRBV13 and TRBJ1-1, with 8 bases lining up with TRBD1. The junction had 9 bases not matched to a gene; V was cut back by 5 bases and J by 4 bases. Germline values: CDR1 PRHDT, CDR2 FYEKMQ (reference sequence). The CDR3 runs 15 residues. The CDR3 is CASSLRGRGSTEAFF. CDR3 DNA sequence: TGTGCCAGCAGCCTCAGGGGGCGGGGGAGCACTGAAGCTTTCTTT.

The chain uses TRBV5-1 and TRBJ2-2, with D perhaps matching TRBD1 or TRBD2 (5 bases each). Deletions cut 0 bases from V and 7 bases from J, with 13 bases between. Germline assignment: CDR1 SGHRS and CDR2 YFSETQ. There are 15 residues in the CDR3. CDR3 in amino acids: CASSLASREIGELFF. DNA for the CDR3: TGCGCCAGCAGCTTGGCGAGCAGGGAGATCGGGGAGCTGTTTTTT.

This clone was recorded a few times. CDR3 in DNA: TGCGCCAGCAGCCCAAGGAGCAATCAGCCCCAGCATTTT. Amino acid sequence: CASSPRSNQPQHF. The chain links TRBV4-1 to TRBJ1-5; D not certain. The CDR3 extends over 13 amino acids. Germline V gene sequence: CDR1 MGHRA, CDR2 YSYEKL. V lost 4 bases, J lost 1 base, and 5 bases lay in between.

The rearrangement links TRBV5-5 to TRBJ1-1; perhaps TRBD1 as D (5 bases). The V end lost 4 bases, the J end lost 5 bases, and 18 bases lay between the germline ends. Germline V gene data show CDR1 as SGHKS and CDR2 as YYEKEE (reference sequence). CDR3 length: 15 residues. The DNA for the CDR3 is TGTGCCAGCAGCCCCAAACCTGGGGCGCCTACTGAAGCTTTCTTT. Translating gives CASSPKPGAPTEAFF.

The rearrangement uses TRBV5-8 and TRBJ2-7; TRBD1 might be the D (5 bases). The CDR3 extends over 15 amino acids. CDR1 is SGHTS and CDR2 is YDEGEE in the germline V gene. V lost 4 bases to trimming and J lost 4 bases, with 18 bases between them. In DNA, the CDR3 is TGTGCCAGCAGCACCTTAGCCGACAGCAATTACGAGCAGTACTTC. Protein: CASSTLADSNYEQYF.

The chain is built from TRBV18 and TRBJ2-5; 9 bases agree with TRBD1. Germline values: CDR1 KGHSH, CDR2 LQKENI. The J segment lost 2 bases and the V segment lost 5 bases, leaving 3 bases of the junction unmatched. The CDR3 loop spans 14 amino acids. DNA of the CDR3: TGTGCCAGCTCAGCTGGGACAGGGCAAGAGACCCAGTACTTC. Its protein is CASSAGTGQETQYF. The whole variable domain, remainder taken from reference TRBV18 and TRBJ2-5, is NAGVMQNPRHLVRRRGQEARLRCSPMKGHSHVYWYRQLPEEGLKFMVYLQKENIIDESGMPKERFSAEFPKEGPSILRIQQVVRGDSAAYFCASSAGTGQETQYFGPGTRLLVL.

This CDR3 is CASSILSAGATDTQYF. The CDR3 DNA sequence: TGTGCCAGCAGTATATTATCGGCGGGTGCTACAGATACGCAGTATTTT. The chain has TRBV27 and TRBJ2-3; D perhaps matches TRBD2 (5 bases). V lost 5 bases and J 3 bases, leaving 18 bases between the germline ends. The CDR3 is 16 amino acids. CDR1 and CDR2 from the germline V gene are MNHEY and SMNVEV (reference sequence).

Turning to this clone: The sample has other DNA sequences that encode this CDR3 too. The rearrangement uses TRBV2 and TRBJ1-1; D remains unclear. Germline CDR1 reads SNHLY; CDR2 reads FYNNEI. The V gene lost 1 base and the J gene lost 0 bases, with 6 bases spanning the gap. This CDR3 spans 14 amino acids. The CDR3 spells CASSEGRMNTEAFF. The CDR3 coding sequence is TGTGCCAGCAGTGAAGGAAGGATGAACACTGAAGCTTTCTTT.